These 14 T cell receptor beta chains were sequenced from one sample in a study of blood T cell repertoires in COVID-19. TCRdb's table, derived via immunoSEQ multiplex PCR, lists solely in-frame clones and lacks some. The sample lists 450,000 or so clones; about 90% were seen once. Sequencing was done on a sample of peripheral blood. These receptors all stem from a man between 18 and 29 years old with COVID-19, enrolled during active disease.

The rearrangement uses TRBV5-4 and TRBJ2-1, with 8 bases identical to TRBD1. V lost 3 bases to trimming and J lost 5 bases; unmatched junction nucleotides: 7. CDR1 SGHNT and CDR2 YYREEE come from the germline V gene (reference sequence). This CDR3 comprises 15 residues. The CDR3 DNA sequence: TGTGCCAGCAGCTCCGCCGGGACAGGTGACAATGAGCAGTTCTTC. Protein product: CASSSAGTGDNEQFF.

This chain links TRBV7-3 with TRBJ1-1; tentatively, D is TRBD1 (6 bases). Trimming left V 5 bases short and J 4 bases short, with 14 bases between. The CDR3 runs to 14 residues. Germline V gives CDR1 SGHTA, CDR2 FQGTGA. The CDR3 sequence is CASSPTGPGTEAFF. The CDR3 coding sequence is TGTGCCAGCAGCCCTACAGGGCCCGGCACTGAAGCTTTCTTT.

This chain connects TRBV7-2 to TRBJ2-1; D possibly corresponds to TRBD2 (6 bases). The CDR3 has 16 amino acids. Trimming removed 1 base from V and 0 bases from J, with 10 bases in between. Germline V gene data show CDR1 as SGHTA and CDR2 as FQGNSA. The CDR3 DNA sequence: TGTGCCAGCAGCTTAGTAGGAGGGCGCTCCTACAATGAGCAGTTCTTC. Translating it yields CASSLVGGRSYNEQFF.

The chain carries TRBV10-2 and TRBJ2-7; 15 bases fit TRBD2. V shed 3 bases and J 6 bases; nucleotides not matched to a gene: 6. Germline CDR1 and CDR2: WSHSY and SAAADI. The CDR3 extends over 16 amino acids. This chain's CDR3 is CASSDPGLAGGIEQYF. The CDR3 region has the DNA TGCGCCAGCAGTGACCCCGGACTAGCGGGAGGGATCGAGCAGTACTTC.

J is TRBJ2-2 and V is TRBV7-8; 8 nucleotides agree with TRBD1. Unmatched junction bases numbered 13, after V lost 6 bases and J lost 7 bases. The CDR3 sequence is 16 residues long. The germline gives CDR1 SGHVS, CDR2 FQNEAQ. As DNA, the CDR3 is TGTGCCAGCAGACCCGGTCGGGACAGGTCTCACGGGGAGCTGTTTTTT. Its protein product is CASRPGRDRSHGELFF.

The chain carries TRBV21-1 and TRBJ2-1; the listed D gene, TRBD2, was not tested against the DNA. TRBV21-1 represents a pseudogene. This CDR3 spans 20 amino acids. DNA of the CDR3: TGTGCCAGCAGCACTAGGGGACTAGCGGGAGGAATAGGCTCCTACAATGAGCAGTTCTTC. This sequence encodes CASSTRGLAGGIGSYNEQFF.

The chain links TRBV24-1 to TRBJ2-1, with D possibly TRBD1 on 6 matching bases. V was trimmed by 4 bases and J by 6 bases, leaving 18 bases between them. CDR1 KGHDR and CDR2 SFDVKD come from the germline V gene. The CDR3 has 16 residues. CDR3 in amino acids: CATSDPMMGQGNEQFF. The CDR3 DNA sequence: TGTGCCACCAGTGACCCTATGATGGGACAAGGCAATGAGCAGTTCTTC.

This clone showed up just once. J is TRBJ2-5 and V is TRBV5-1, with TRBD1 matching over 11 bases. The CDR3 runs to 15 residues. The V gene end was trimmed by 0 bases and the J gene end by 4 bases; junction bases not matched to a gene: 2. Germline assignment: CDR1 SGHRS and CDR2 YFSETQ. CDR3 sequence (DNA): TGCGCCAGCAGCTTGGAGGGGACAGGGGGAGAGACCCAGTACTTC. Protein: CASSLEGTGGETQYF.

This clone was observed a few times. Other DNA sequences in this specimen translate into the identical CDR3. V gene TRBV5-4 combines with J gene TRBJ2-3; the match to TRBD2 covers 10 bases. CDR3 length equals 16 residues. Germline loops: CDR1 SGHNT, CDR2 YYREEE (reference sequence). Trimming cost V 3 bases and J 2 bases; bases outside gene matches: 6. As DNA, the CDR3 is TGTGCCAGCAGCTCCCGGACTAGCGGAATCACAGATACGCAGTATTTT. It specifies CASSSRTSGITDTQYF.

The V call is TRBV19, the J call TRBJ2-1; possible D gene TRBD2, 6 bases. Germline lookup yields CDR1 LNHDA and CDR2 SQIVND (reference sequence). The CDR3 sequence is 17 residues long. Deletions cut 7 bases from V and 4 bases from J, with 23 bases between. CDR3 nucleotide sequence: TGTGCCAGTACCGGATCGGACGGGACTGCGGAATACAATGAGCAGTTCTTC. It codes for CASTGSDGTAEYNEQFF.

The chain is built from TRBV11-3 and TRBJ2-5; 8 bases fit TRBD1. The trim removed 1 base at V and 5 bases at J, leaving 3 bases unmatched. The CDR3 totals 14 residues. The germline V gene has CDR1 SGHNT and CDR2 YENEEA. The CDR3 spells CASSLGTGSETQYF. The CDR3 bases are TGTGCCAGCAGCTTAGGGACAGGGTCCGAGACCCAGTACTTC.

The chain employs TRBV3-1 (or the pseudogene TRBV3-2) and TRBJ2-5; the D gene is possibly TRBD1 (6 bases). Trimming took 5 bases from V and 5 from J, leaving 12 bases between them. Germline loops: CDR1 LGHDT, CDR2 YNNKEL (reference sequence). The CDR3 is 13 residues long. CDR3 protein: CASSSGVGETQYF. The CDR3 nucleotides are TGTGCCAGCAGCTCAGGGGTCGGGGAGACCCAGTACTTC.

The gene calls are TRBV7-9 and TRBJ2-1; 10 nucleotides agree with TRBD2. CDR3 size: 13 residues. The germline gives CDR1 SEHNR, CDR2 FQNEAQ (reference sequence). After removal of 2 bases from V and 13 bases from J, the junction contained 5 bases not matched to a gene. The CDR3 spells CASSLSSGSGQFF. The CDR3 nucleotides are TGTGCCAGCAGCTTATCTAGCGGGAGCGGCCAGTTCTTC.

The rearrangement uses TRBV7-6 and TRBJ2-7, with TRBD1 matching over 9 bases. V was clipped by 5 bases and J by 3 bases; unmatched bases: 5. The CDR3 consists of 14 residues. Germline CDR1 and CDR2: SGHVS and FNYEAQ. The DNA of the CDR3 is TGTGCCAGCAGCCCGCCGGGACAGGGCTACGAGCAGTACTTC. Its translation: CASSPPGQGYEQYF.